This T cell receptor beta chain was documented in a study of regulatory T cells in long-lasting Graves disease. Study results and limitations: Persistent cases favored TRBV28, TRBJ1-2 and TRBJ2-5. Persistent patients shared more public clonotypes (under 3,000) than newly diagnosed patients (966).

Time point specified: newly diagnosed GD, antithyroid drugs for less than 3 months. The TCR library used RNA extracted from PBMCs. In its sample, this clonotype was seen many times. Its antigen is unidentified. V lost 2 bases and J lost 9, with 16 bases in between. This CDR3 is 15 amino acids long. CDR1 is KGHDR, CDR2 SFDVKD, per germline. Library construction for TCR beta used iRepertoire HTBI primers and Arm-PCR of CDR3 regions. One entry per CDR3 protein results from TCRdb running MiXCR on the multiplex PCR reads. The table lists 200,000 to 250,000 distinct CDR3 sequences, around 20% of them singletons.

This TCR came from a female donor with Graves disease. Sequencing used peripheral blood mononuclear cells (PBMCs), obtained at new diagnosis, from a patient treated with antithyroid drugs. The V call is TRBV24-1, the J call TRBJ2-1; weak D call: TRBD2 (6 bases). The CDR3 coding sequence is TGTGCCACCAGTGATTCAGGACTACGAGGGGCTGAGCAGTTCTTC. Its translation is CATSDSGLRGAEQFF.